Each of the 21 T cell receptor beta chains below was sequenced from the same sample in a study of T cell responses to AZD1222 COVID-19 vaccine. Produced via immunoSEQ multiplex PCR; TCRdb's table is partial and in-frame only. The data contain some 120,000 clones, approximately 93% of them singletons. This specimen was peripheral blood, taken on day 0 of AZD1222 vaccination. The origin of the receptors is an adult in good health.

The chain has TRBV18 and TRBJ2-7; D possibly matches TRBD1 or TRBD2 (5 bases each). The CDR3 loop spans 15 amino acids. In germline, CDR1 is KGHSH, CDR2 LQKENI. V was clipped by 6 bases and J by 2 bases, with 17 bases between them. CDR3 coding DNA: TGTGCCAGCTCCGACCGAAGGGACGGGACCTACGAGCAGTACTTC. Protein sequence: CASSDRRDGTYEQYF. The full variable domain, in which reference TRBV18 and TRBJ2-7 provide the parts outside the CDR3, is NAGVMQNPRHLVRRRGQEARLRCSPMKGHSHVYWYRQLPEEGLKFMVYLQKENIIDESGMPKERFSAEFPKEGPSILRIQQVVRGDSAAYFCASSDRRDGTYEQYFGPGTRLTVT.

The chain carries TRBV7-8 and TRBJ1-1; D may be TRBD1 (5 bases). The CDR3 totals 15 residues. Trimming took off 5 bases at V and 1 base at J, with 14 bases between the two ends. Per germline, CDR1 SGHVS and CDR2 FQNEAQ. This chain's CDR3 is CASSLGVLRNTEAFF. In nucleotides, the CDR3 is TGTGCCAGCAGCCTAGGGGTCCTGCGGAACACTGAAGCTTTCTTT. Looking up the rest from reference TRBV7-8 and TRBJ1-1 gives the full variable domain: GAGVSQSPRYKVAKRGQDVALRCDPISGHVSLFWYQQALGQGPEFLTYFQNEAQLDKSGLPSDRFFAERPEGSVSTLKIQRTQQEDSAVYLCASSLGVLRNTEAFFGQGTRLTVV.

The gene calls are TRBV7-9 and TRBJ2-1; D may match TRBD1 or TRBD2 (5 bases each). The CDR3 covers 14 residues. Germline V lookup: CDR1 SEHNR, CDR2 FQNEAQ (reference sequence). V lost 3 bases to trimming and J lost 6 bases, with 12 bases between them. The CDR3 DNA reads TGTGCCAGCAGCTTGTCCGGGACCACCAATGAGCAGTTCTTC. Translation: CASSLSGTTNEQFF.

This chain joins TRBV6-1 and TRBJ1-2; tentatively, D is TRBD1 (5 bases). CDR1 and CDR2 from the germline V gene are MNHNS and SASEGT. This CDR3 comprises 15 residues. Trimming pared 2 bases from V and 4 bases from J, leaving 14 bases between. CDR3 amino acids: CASSEREEGSYGYTF. The CDR3 coding sequence is TGTGCCAGCAGTGAACGGGAGGAGGGGAGCTATGGCTACACCTTC.

The chain is built from TRBV6-5 and TRBJ1-6; D is unresolved. The germline CDR1 and CDR2 sequences are MNHEY and SVGAGI. V lost 2 bases to trimming and J lost 0 bases, with 5 bases between them. CDR3 size: 15 residues. The CDR3 spells CASSYQSSYNSPLHF. The CDR3 DNA follows: TGTGCCAGCAGTTACCAGAGCTCCTATAATTCACCCCTCCACTTT.

The table lists this clone with a count of one. The chain joins TRBV9 to TRBJ1-6, with 11 bases identical to TRBD1. This CDR3 has 16 residues. The germline V gene encodes CDR1 SGDLS and CDR2 YYNGEE. The junction had 6 bases not matched to a gene; V was cut back by 4 bases and J by 6 bases. CDR3 amino acids: CASSLGQGAGNSPLHF. The CDR3 DNA follows: TGTGCCAGCAGCCTAGGACAGGGGGCCGGTAATTCACCCCTCCACTTT.

The chain is built from TRBV14 and TRBJ1-3; tentatively, D is TRBD1 (6 bases). This CDR3 has 18 residues. The germline gives CDR1 SGHDN, CDR2 FVKESK. V lost 0 bases, J lost 0 bases, and 15 bases lay in between. CDR3 loop: CASSQDGSGAISGNTIYF. DNA of the CDR3: TGTGCCAGCAGCCAAGACGGTTCAGGGGCGATCTCTGGAAACACCATATATTTT.

The chain is built from TRBV7-8 and TRBJ2-2; D perhaps matches TRBD2 (6 bases). Per germline, CDR1 SGHVS and CDR2 FQNEAQ. The V end lost 0 bases, the J end lost 3 bases, and 17 bases lay between the germline ends. The CDR3 runs to 18 residues. CDR3 residues: CASSLALGWEEDTGELFF. The CDR3 nucleotides read TGTGCCAGCAGCTTAGCCCTTGGGTGGGAGGAGGACACCGGGGAGCTGTTTTTT.

The chain links TRBV14 to TRBJ2-3; D not resolved. The germline V and J ends were trimmed by 3 bases and 2 bases, with 3 bases remaining between them. Germline lookup yields CDR1 SGHDN and CDR2 FVKESK. CDR3 length: 12 amino acids. This CDR3 is CASSQVTDTQYF. In DNA, the CDR3 is TGTGCCAGCAGCCAGGTCACAGATACGCAGTATTTT.

The chain links TRBV5-1 to TRBJ2-7; TRBD1 is a possible D gene (6 bases). Trimming took 3 bases from V and 6 from J, leaving 16 bases between them. The CDR3 runs 14 residues. Per the germline V gene, CDR1 is SGHRS and CDR2 is YFSETQ. The CDR3 sequence: CASSSLTGPLEQYF. For the CDR3, the DNA is TGCGCCAGCAGCTCGCTAACAGGGCCTCTCGAGCAGTACTTC. Full variable domain (remainder filled in from reference TRBV5-1 and TRBJ2-7): KAGVTQTPRYLIKTRGQQVTLSCSPISGHRSVSWYQQTPGQGLQFLFEYFSETQRNKGNFPGRFSGRQFSNSRSEMNVSTLELGDSALYLCASSSLTGPLEQYFGPGTRLTVT.

The chain recombines TRBV4-1 with TRBJ2-5, with TRBD1 as a possible D gene (5 bases). The V gene's germline CDR1 is MGHRA and CDR2 YSYEKL. The CDR3 runs 16 residues. With 2 bases removed from V and 3 bases from J, the gap between germline ends came to 16 bases. The CDR3 loop reads CASSQPSGRTKETQYF. In DNA, the CDR3 is TGCGCCAGCAGCCAACCTTCAGGGCGTACGAAAGAGACCCAGTACTTC.

The chain carries TRBV30 and TRBJ1-2, with unresolved D. V shed 2 bases and J shed 4 bases, with 8 bases lying between them. The CDR3 is made up of 12 amino acids. Germline assignment: CDR1 GTSNPN and CDR2 SVGIG (reference sequence). The CDR3 loop is CAWSSRIYGYTF. The DNA of the CDR3 is TGTGCCTGGAGTTCCCGGATCTATGGCTACACCTTC.

The chain uses TRBV2 and TRBJ1-6; TRBD1 might be the D (6 bases). The CDR3 runs to 14 residues. The germline V gene has CDR1 SNHLY and CDR2 FYNNEI. The ends were cut back, 10 bases at V and 8 bases at J, with 18 bases in the middle. The CDR3 protein is CATKETGADSPLHF. CDR3 DNA: TGTGCCACCAAAGAGACAGGAGCCGATTCACCCCTCCACTTT.

The chain links TRBV7-9 to TRBJ2-1; 16 nucleotides agree with TRBD2. V shed 3 bases, J shed 6 bases, and the junction held 11 bases outside the gene matches. The CDR3 has 19 residues. Per the germline V gene, CDR1 is SEHNR and CDR2 is FQNEAQ (reference sequence). CDR3 loop: CASSFRGTSGRAYRNEQFF. As DNA, the CDR3 is TGTGCCAGCAGCTTTAGGGGGACTAGCGGGAGGGCCTATCGCAATGAGCAGTTCTTC. The complete variable domain, with remaining parts taken from reference TRBV7-9 and TRBJ2-1, reads DTGVSQNPRHKITKRGQNVTFRCDPISEHNRLYWYRQTLGQGPEFLTYFQNEAQLEKSRLLSDRFSAERPKGSFSTLEIQRTEQGDSAMYLCASSFRGTSGRAYRNEQFFGPGTRLTVL.

The chain couples TRBV7-9 to TRBJ1-5; possible D gene TRBD1, 6 bases. Germline CDR1 is SEHNR and CDR2 is FQNEAQ (reference sequence). The V end was cut by 4 bases, the J end by 1 base, with 11 bases between. CDR3 length: 15 amino acids. CDR3 in amino acids: CASSSTGISNQPQHF. The CDR3 coding sequence is TGTGCCAGCAGCTCGACAGGCATCAGCAATCAGCCCCAGCATTTT.

This chain uses TRBV11-3 with TRBJ2-4; the D gene is possibly TRBD2 (6 bases). This CDR3 comprises 12 residues. Germline values: CDR1 SGHNT, CDR2 YENEEA. V was clipped by 4 bases and J by 8 bases, with 9 bases between them. CDR3 region: CASSSWGDIQYF. The CDR3 nucleotides read TGTGCCAGCAGCTCCTGGGGGGACATTCAGTACTTC.

The genes are TRBV6-2 or TRBV6-3 and TRBJ2-4; 13 bases map to TRBD2. V gave up 5 bases and J gave up 3 bases; unmatched junction bases: 1. This CDR3 spans 15 amino acids. Germline V lookup: CDR1 MNHEY, CDR2 SVGEGT. CDR3 sequence: CASSGLAGDKNIQYF. As DNA, the CDR3 is TGTGCCAGCAGTGGACTAGCGGGAGACAAAAACATTCAGTACTTC.

V usage is TRBV4-1 and J usage is TRBJ1-2; the D gene is possibly TRBD1 (6 bases). Trimming removed 0 bases at V and 4 bases at J, with 15 bases between. The CDR3 extends over 16 amino acids. CDR1 is MGHRA and CDR2 is YSYEKL in the germline V gene. For the CDR3, the DNA is TGCGCCAGCAGCCAAGATAACAGGGCTCCGGGCTATGGCTACACCTTC. Protein: CASSQDNRAPGYGYTF.

V is TRBV12-3 or TRBV12-4 and J is TRBJ1-3, with D hard to call. Trimming stripped 5 bases from V and 4 bases from J, with 6 bases between. This CDR3 has 12 amino acids. For the CDR3, the DNA is TGTGCCAGCAGTGACGGAGGAAACACCATATATTTT. The encoded protein is CASSDGGNTIYF.

This clone was detected once. The chain employs TRBV27 and TRBJ1-2; TRBD1 matches at 8 bases. There are 14 residues in the CDR3. The V gene end was trimmed by 5 bases and the J gene end by 8 bases; junction bases not matched to a gene: 10. CDR1 MNHEY and CDR2 SMNVEV come from the germline V gene (reference sequence). The CDR3 region is CASSAGQGIRGYTF. CDR3 bases: TGTGCCAGCAGTGCCGGACAGGGAATAAGAGGCTACACCTTC.

The rearrangement joins TRBV14 to TRBJ2-1; a weak D match, TRBD2 (5 bases). The CDR3 covers 18 residues. V lost 0 bases to trimming and J lost 10 bases, with 25 bases between them. From germline, CDR1 is SGHDN and CDR2 FVKESK. CDR3 coding DNA: TGTGCCAGCAGCCAAGACCAAAGAGGAGCGGTCCATGTGTCGGAGCAGTTCTTC. As protein: CASSQDQRGAVHVSEQFF.